Each of the 29 T cell receptor beta chains below was sequenced from the same sample in a study of tumor and adjacent non-tumor tissue in lung cancer. Three rounds of nested PCR, following a modified ARM-PCR protocol, produced the TCRbeta library. TCRdb re-derived calls from the multiplex PCR reads in MiXCR, one entry per CDR3 protein. The sample shows under 100,000 distinct CDR3 sequences, around 57% of them seen only once. This sample's RNA came from whole unsorted tissue. The specimen sequenced was lung tumor tissue. These TCRs come from a man between 65 and 85 years old with non-small cell lung cancer.

As to this clonotype: This could be a read error, since a much larger clone is one nucleotide away. The rearrangement uses TRBV7-8 and TRBJ2-1, with 8 nucleotides matching TRBD2. CDR1 and CDR2 (germline): SGHVS, FQNEAQ. This CDR3 has 16 amino acids. CDR3 sequence: CASSPSRRLASDEQCF. CDR3 sequence (DNA): TGTGCCAGCAGCCCCTCCCGGCGACTAGCGTCGGATGAGCAGTGCTTC.

About this clonotype itself: The junction differs from germline at one of its ends, possibly a read error. The chain combines TRBV5-4 with TRBJ2-2; 12 positions match TRBD2. Looked up from germline, CDR1 is SGHNT and CDR2 is YYREEE (reference sequence). This CDR3 spans 18 amino acids. In DNA, the CDR3 is TGTCCCAGCAGACCAGGACTAGCGGGATGTCGGAGCACCGGGGAGCTGTTTTTT. Translated: CPSRPGLAGCRSTGELFF. The full variable domain, in which reference TRBV5-4 and TRBJ2-2 provide the parts outside the CDR3, is ETGVTQSPTHLIKTRGQQVTLRCSSQSGHNTVSWYQQALGQGPQFIFQYYREEENGRGNFPPRFSGLQFPNYSSELNVNALELDDSALYLCPSRPGLAGCRSTGELFFGEGSRLTVL.

As to this clonotype: One end of the junction does not line up with germline, which may come from a read error. V usage is TRBV7-9 and J usage is TRBJ1-2; maybe TRBD1 (6 bases). This CDR3 contains 13 residues. The germline V gene encodes CDR1 SEHNR and CDR2 FQNEAQ (reference sequence). DNA of the CDR3: TGTGCCAGCAGCCAGGACAGTACATATGGCTACGCCTTC. Its protein product is CASSQDSTYGYAF. The full variable domain, its missing parts supplied by reference TRBV7-9 and TRBJ1-2, is DTGVSQNPRHKITKRGQNVTFRCDPISEHNRLYWYRQTLGQGPEFLTYFQNEAQLEKSRLLSDRFSAERPKGSFSTLEIQRTEQGDSAMYLCASSQDSTYGYAFGSGTRLTVV.

This clonotype has only one observation. The chain couples TRBV12-3 or TRBV12-4 to TRBJ2-1; D perhaps matches TRBD1 (6 bases). Trimming removed 7 bases from V and 6 bases from J, with 16 bases in between. The CDR3 covers 14 residues. The CDR3: CASKTGTIGNEQFF. CDR3 DNA sequence: TGTGCCAGCAAGACCGGGACAATCGGCAATGAGCAGTTCTTC.

This clonotype appeared many times. This rearrangement joins TRBV11-3 to TRBJ2-5, with D perhaps TRBD1 or TRBD2 (5 bases each). Germline CDR1 and CDR2: SGHNT and YENEEA. The V and J ends lost 1 base and 5 bases respectively, with 20 bases between them. This CDR3 has 17 amino acids. In DNA form, the CDR3 reads TGTGCCAGCAGCTTAGGCGCCCAAGGTTTTGAGGGGGAGACCCAGTACTTC. This translates into CASSLGAQGFEGETQYF.

Comments on this clonotype: A much larger clone differs from this one at a single base, so this may be a read error. The V gene is TRBV12-3 or TRBV12-4, the J gene TRBJ1-5; 10 nucleotides match TRBD1. The CDR3 has 15 residues. The CDR3 here is CASSQAGTGDQSQHF. The CDR3 DNA follows: TGTGCCAGCAGTCAAGCCGGGACAGGGGATCAGTCCCAGCATTTT.

V usage is TRBV11-2 and J usage is TRBJ2-5, with 8 bases that match TRBD2. This CDR3 region has 15 residues. With V trimmed by 3 bases and J by 8 bases, 11 bases remained unmatched. Germline V gene lookup returns CDR1 SGHAT and CDR2 FQNNGV. Here the CDR3 reads CASSFLAGGRDTQYF. The CDR3 DNA follows: TGTGCCAGCAGCTTTCTAGCGGGTGGGCGAGATACCCAGTACTTC.

Notes on this clonotype: This likely comes from a read error, as the CDR3 has no conserved phenylalanine or tryptophan at its end. The chain recombines TRBV6-1 with TRBJ2-2, with D tentatively TRBD1 (6 bases). This CDR3 has 15 amino acids. Germline loops: CDR1 MNHNS, CDR2 SASEGT. This CDR3 is CPSKRGHQTVGELFS. CDR3 coding DNA: TGTCCCAGCAAACGGGGACACCAGACGGTCGGGGAGCTGTTTTCT.

As for this clonotype: The junction and the germline gene differ at one end; a read error may be behind it. The CDR3 sequence: CANSDSGRSSYEQYF. The CDR3 coding sequence is TGTGCCAACAGTGATAGCGGGAGGAGCTCCTACGAGCAGTACTTC. The chain is built from TRBV28 and TRBJ2-7, with 10 bases that match TRBD2. Germline CDR1 is MDHEN and CDR2 is SYDVKM. The CDR3 has 15 residues.

In regard to this clonotype: At one end, the junction sequence differs from germline, possibly due to a read error. CDR3 in amino acids: CASSPGGGGQATQYF. The CDR3 DNA sequence: TGCGCCAGCAGCCCGGGAGGGGGGGGCCAAGCGACCCAGTACTTC. The chain recombines TRBV5-1 with TRBJ2-5; TRBD2 matches at 8 bases. This CDR3 is built from 15 residues. Looked up from germline, CDR1 is SGHRS and CDR2 is YFSETQ.

Notes on this clonotype: Since a much larger clone is just one base distant, this may be a read error. The rearrangement links TRBV10-3 to TRBJ2-5; a weak D match, TRBD1 (6 bases). The CDR3 runs to 14 residues. Between the trimmed V and J ends, which lost 5 bases and 2 bases, there was a span of 12 bases. In germline, CDR1 is ENHRY, CDR2 SYGVKD. The CDR3 sequence: CAISHLGQQETQYF. The CDR3 coding sequence is TGTGCCATCAGTCACCTCGGACAGCAAGAGACCCAGTACTTC.

In its sample, this clonotype was seen many times. The rearrangement joins TRBV29-1 to TRBJ2-2; D might be TRBD1 or TRBD2, each matching 6 bases. Germline V gene lookup returns CDR1 SQVTM and CDR2 ANQGSEA. CDR3 length equals 13 residues. Trimming stripped 7 bases from V and 7 bases from J, with 16 bases between. CDR3 bases: TGCAGCGCCAAACCTCGGGGGCACGGGGAGCTGTTTTTT. Translating gives CSAKPRGHGELFF.

On this clonotype itself: This may come from a read error, since a much larger clone is one base off. The V and J genes are TRBV13 and TRBJ1-1; D is ambiguous. Per germline, CDR1 PRHDT and CDR2 FYEKMQ (reference sequence). This CDR3 is built from 16 residues. The chain's CDR3 is CARSSNREGMNTEAFF. CDR3 in DNA: TGTGCCAGGAGCTCTAATAGGGAAGGGATGAACACTGAAGCTTTCTTT.

This clonotype was counted many times. Germline and junction disagree at one end, which may indicate a read error. The CDR3 nucleotides are TGTGCCAGCAGCGAGATTGGATACTTGAACGCTGAAGCTTTCTTT. Protein: CASSEIGYLNAEAFF. J is TRBJ1-1 and V is TRBV5-4; D unclear. The CDR3 extends over 15 amino acids. CDR1 is SGHNT and CDR2 is YYREEE in the germline V gene (reference sequence).

This clonotype was counted at least ten times. V usage is TRBV4-2 and J usage is TRBJ2-5; D gene unclear. Trimming removed 5 bases from V and 9 bases from J, with 13 bases in between. The CDR3 extends over 12 amino acids. The germline CDR1 and CDR2 sequences are LGHNA and YNFKEQ. The CDR3 DNA reads TGTGCCAGCAGCGCAACGGACGGGCCCCAGTACTTC. Its translation: CASSATDGPQYF.

This clonotype has a count of ten or more. The chain carries TRBV20-1 and TRBJ1-2, with TRBD1 as a possible D gene (5 bases). The CDR3 extends over 11 amino acids. CDR1 and CDR2 (germline): DFQATT, SNEGSKA (reference sequence). V was shortened by 5 bases and J by 7 bases, with 11 bases between the two germline ends. The CDR3 here is CSAGRRAGYTF. The CDR3, as DNA: TGCAGTGCTGGCCGCAGGGCTGGCTACACCTTC.

This clonotype was observed many times. The chain links TRBV29-1 to TRBJ2-1; 7 bases fit TRBD1. This CDR3 is built from 13 residues. Germline values: CDR1 SQVTM, CDR2 ANQGSEA. After removal of 7 bases from V and 2 bases from J, the junction contained 5 bases not matched to a gene. DNA for the CDR3: TGCAGCGCCCGGACAGGCCCCTACAATGAGCAGTTCTTC. It translates to CSARTGPYNEQFF.

The rearrangement links TRBV12-3 or TRBV12-4 to TRBJ2-6; maybe TRBD2 (7 bases). V lost 3 bases, J lost 9 bases, and 18 bases lay in between. The CDR3 is 16 residues long. CDR3 amino acids: CASSFLGGAGVNVLTF. In DNA form, the CDR3 reads TGTGCCAGCAGTTTTCTTGGGGGGGCAGGAGTCAACGTCCTGACTTTC.

To note about this clonotype: A read error may be the cause here, since a much bigger clone is one base away. The genes are TRBV12-3 or TRBV12-4 and TRBJ2-1; TRBD2 matches 10 bases. The ends lost 1 base at V and 3 bases at J; junction bases unmatched: 9. The CDR3 extends over 18 amino acids. This CDR3 is CASSLVSRAGGLYNEQFF. The CDR3, as DNA: TGTGCCAGCAGTTTAGTATCCAGAGCGGGAGGGCTCTACAATGAGCAGTTCTTC.

The chain joins TRBV11-2 to TRBJ2-7, with a weak D call TRBD1 (6 bases). Trimming pared 1 base from V and 3 bases from J, leaving 16 bases between. The CDR3 is 16 residues long. The germline CDR1 and CDR2 sequences are SGHAT and FQNNGV. Written as DNA, the CDR3 is TGTGCCAGCAGCTTAGCAGAAGGGACATGGATCTACGAGCAGTACTTC. It yields the protein CASSLAEGTWIYEQYF.

This clonotype showed up just a few times. A read error may be the cause here, since a much bigger clone is one base away. CDR3: CAISVGVSTEALF. As DNA, the CDR3 is TGTGCCATCAGTGTGGGGGTGAGCACTGAAGCTCTCTTT. The rearrangement joins TRBV10-3 to TRBJ1-1; possibly TRBD1 for D (5 bases). There are 13 residues in the CDR3. Germline CDR1 reads ENHRY; CDR2 reads SYGVKD.

Regarding this clonotype: The junction does not match germline at one end; this may be a read error. This sequence joins TRBV11-3 and TRBJ2-5, with D possibly matching TRBD2 (6 bases). The CDR3 totals 9 residues. Per the germline V gene, CDR1 is SGHNT and CDR2 is YENEEA. The CDR3 here is CASRETLYF. The CDR3 DNA reads as TGTGCCAGCCGGGAGACCCTGTATTTC.

Many counts were recorded for this clonotype. The genes are TRBV7-9 and TRBJ2-3; TRBD1 matches 8 bases. The CDR3 extends over 16 amino acids. V lost 2 bases and J lost 2; bases outside the gene matches: 6. Germline V lookup: CDR1 SEHNR, CDR2 FQNEAQ (reference sequence). CDR3 amino acids: CASSLLTTGDTDTQYF. The CDR3 DNA sequence: TGTGCCAGCAGCTTACTGACGACAGGGGACACAGATACGCAGTATTTT.

This clonotype rates as medium-sized. The chain links TRBV29-1 to TRBJ1-4; D ambiguous. The CDR3 runs to 11 residues. CDR1 is SQVTM and CDR2 is ANQGSEA in the germline V gene. Deletions cut 5 bases from V and 7 bases from J, with 8 bases between. The CDR3 loop reads CSVWRAEKLFF. The CDR3 nucleotides read TGCAGCGTTTGGCGGGCTGAAAAACTGTTTTTT.

As concerns this clonotype: Sequence at one end of the junction differs from germline and may be a read error. The V gene is TRBV6-6, the J gene TRBJ2-4, with a possible D match to TRBD2 (6 bases). Germline values: CDR1 MNHNY, CDR2 SVGAGI (reference sequence). There are 15 residues in the CDR3. DNA of the CDR3: TGTGCAAGCAGTTTCCCCACGGGAGTGGAAAACATTCAGTACTTC. Its protein product is CASSFPTGVENIQYF.

A single count supports this clonotype. An end of the junction differs from the germline gene, which may be a read error. The rearrangement links TRBV20-1 to TRBJ2-7; possible D gene TRBD1, 5 bases. This CDR3 is 15 amino acids long. Germline CDR1 DFQATT, CDR2 SNEGSKA (reference sequence). The CDR3 loop is CSVSLQGAASYEQYF. The CDR3 DNA is TGCAGTGTTAGTCTTCAAGGGGCAGCCTCCTATGAGCAGTACTTC.

At least ten counts were recorded for this clonotype. The chain couples TRBV6-5 to TRBJ1-6; possibly TRBD1 for D (5 bases). The CDR3 consists of 15 residues. The V end was cut by 4 bases, the J end by 6 bases, with 13 bases between. The V gene's germline CDR1 is MNHEY and CDR2 SVGAGI. CDR3 sequence: CASSSGTAGNSPLHF. For the CDR3, the DNA is TGTGCCAGCAGTTCTGGGACGGCCGGTAATTCACCCCTCCACTTT.

Comments on this clonotype: One end of the junction does not line up with germline, which may come from a read error. The gene calls are TRBV29-1 and TRBJ2-7, with 8 bases identical to TRBD1. Germline V gene lookup returns CDR1 SQVTM and CDR2 ANQGSEA. This CDR3 comprises 12 residues. CDR3 DNA: TGCAGCATGCGACAGGGGTCCTATGAGCAGTACTTC. This encodes CSMRQGSYEQYF.

This clonotype was seen only a few times. One base away lies a much larger clone, so this may be a sequencing read error. V usage is TRBV20-1 and J usage is TRBJ2-3; 7 positions match TRBD1. CDR3 size: 14 residues. Germline V CDR1 and CDR2: DFQATT, SNEGSKA (reference sequence). The CDR3 reads CNAIPGQRTDTQYF. The CDR3, as DNA: TGCAATGCCATACCGGGACAGAGGACAGATACGCAGTATTTT.